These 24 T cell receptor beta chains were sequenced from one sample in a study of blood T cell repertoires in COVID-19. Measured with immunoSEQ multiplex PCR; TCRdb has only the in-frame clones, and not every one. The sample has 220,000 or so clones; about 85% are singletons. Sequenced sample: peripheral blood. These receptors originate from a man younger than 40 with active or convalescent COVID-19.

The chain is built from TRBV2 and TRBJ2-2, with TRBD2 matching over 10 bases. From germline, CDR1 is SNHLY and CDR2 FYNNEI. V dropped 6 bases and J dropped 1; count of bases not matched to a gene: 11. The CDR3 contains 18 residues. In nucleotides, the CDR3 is TGTGCCAGCAGCGTACCTAGCGGGGGCAACCTGAACACCGGGGAGCTGTTTTTT. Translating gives CASSVPSGGNLNTGELFF. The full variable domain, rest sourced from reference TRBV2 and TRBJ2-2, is EPEVTQTPSHQVTQMGQEVILRCVPISNHLYFYWYRQILGQKVEFLVSFYNNEISEKSEIFDDQFSVERPDGSNFTLKIRSTKLEDSAMYFCASSVPSGGNLNTGELFFGEGSRLTVL.

CDR3 DNA sequence: TGCGCCAGCAGCCATGCCCCTCTGCGGGAGACCTACAATGAGCAGTTCTTC. Protein sequence: CASSHAPLRETYNEQFF. This chain links TRBV4-1 with TRBJ2-1; 7 nucleotides align to TRBD2. The germline V gene has CDR1 MGHRA and CDR2 YSYEKL. CDR3 size: 17 residues. Trimming cost V 3 bases and J 2 bases; bases outside gene matches: 10.

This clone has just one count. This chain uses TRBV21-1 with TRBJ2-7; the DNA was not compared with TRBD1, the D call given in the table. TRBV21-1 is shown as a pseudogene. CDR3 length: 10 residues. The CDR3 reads CASSSTGRYF. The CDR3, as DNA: TGTGCCAGCTCGTCGACAGGGCGTTACTTC.

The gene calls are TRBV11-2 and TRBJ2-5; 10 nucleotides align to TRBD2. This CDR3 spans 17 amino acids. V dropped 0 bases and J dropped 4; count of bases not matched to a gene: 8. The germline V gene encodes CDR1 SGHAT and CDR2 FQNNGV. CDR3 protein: CASSLDLRLAGVETQYF. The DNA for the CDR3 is TGTGCCAGCAGCTTAGATCTTCGGCTAGCGGGAGTAGAGACCCAGTACTTC.

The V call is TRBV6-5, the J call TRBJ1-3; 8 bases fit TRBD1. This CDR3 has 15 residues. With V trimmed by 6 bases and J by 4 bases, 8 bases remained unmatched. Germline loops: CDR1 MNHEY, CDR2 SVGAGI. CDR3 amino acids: CASSPDRAAGNTIYF. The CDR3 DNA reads TGTGCCAGCAGCCCGGACAGGGCAGCAGGAAACACCATATATTTT.

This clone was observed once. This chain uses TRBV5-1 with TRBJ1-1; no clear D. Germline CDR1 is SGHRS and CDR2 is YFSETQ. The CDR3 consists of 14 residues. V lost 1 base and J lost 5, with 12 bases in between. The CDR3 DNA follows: TGCGCCAGCAGCTTGATGGGGAGCGGTACTGAAGCTTTCTTT. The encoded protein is CASSLMGSGTEAFF.

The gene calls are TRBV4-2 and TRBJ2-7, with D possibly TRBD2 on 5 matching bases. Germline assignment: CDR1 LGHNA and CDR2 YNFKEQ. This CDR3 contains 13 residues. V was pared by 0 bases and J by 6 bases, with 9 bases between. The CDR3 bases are TGTGCCAGCAGCCAAGATCTTGGGAGCGAGCAGTACTTC. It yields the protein CASSQDLGSEQYF.

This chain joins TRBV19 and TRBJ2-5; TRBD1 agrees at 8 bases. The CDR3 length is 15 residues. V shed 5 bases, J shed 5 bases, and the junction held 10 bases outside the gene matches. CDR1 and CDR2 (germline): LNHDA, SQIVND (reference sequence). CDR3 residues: CASSSQGTGGETQYF. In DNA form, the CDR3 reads TGTGCCAGTAGTTCCCAGGGGACAGGCGGGGAGACCCAGTACTTC.

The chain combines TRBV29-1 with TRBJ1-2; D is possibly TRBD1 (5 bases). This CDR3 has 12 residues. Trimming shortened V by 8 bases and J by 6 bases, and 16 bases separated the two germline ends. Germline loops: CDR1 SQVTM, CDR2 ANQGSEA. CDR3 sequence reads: CSIQPQQDGYTF. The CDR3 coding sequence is TGCAGCATCCAACCACAACAGGATGGCTACACCTTC.

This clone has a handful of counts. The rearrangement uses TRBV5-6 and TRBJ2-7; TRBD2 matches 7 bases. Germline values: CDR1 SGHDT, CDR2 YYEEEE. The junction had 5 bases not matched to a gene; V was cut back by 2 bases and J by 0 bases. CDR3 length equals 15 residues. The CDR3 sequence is CASSFRGGGSYEQYF. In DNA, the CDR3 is TGTGCCAGCAGCTTCAGAGGCGGGGGCTCCTACGAGCAGTACTTC.

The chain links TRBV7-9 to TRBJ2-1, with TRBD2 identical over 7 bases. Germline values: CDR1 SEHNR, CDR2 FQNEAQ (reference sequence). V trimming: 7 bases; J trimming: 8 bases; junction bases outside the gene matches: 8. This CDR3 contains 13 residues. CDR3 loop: CASNPGGRDEQFF. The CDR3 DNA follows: TGTGCCAGCAACCCGGGGGGAAGGGATGAGCAGTTCTTC.

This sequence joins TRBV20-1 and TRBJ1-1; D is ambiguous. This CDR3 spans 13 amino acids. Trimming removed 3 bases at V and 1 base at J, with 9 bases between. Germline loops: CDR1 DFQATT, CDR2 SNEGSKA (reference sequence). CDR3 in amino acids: CSASEDSNTEAFF. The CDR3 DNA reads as TGCAGTGCTAGTGAGGACTCGAACACTGAAGCTTTCTTT.

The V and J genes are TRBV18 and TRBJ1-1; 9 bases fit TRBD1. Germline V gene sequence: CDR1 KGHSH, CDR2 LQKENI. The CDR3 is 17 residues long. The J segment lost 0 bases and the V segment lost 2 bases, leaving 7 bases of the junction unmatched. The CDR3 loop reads CASSPGDRAFMNTEAFF. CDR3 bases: TGTGCCAGCTCACCAGGGGACAGGGCCTTCATGAACACTGAAGCTTTCTTT.

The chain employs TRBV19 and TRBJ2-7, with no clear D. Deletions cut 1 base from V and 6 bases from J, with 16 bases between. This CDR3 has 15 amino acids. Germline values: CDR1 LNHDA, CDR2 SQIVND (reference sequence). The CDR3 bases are TGTGCCAGTAGTATAGCCCTACAAGATAGCCCCGAGCAGTACTTC. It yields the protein CASSIALQDSPEQYF.

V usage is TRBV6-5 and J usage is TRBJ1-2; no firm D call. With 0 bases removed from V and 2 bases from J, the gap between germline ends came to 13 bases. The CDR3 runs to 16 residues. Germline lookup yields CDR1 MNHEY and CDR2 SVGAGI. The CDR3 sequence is CASSYSRSGGNYGYTF. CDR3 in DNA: TGTGCCAGCAGTTACTCGAGATCCGGCGGAAACTATGGCTACACCTTC.

CDR3 amino acids: CASSWGVEGYTF. DNA of the CDR3: TGTGCCAGCAGCTGGGGAGTAGAGGGCTACACCTTC. V and J are TRBV5-6 and TRBJ1-2; unclear D gene. V lost 3 bases to trimming and J lost 8 bases, with 11 bases between them. The germline V gene has CDR1 SGHDT and CDR2 YYEEEE. The CDR3 is made up of 12 amino acids.

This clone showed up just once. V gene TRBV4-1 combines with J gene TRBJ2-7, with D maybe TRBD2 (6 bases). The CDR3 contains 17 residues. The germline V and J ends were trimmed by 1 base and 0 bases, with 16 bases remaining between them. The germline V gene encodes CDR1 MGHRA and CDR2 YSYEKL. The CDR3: CASSQGLGLRTSYEQYF. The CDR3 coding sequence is TGCGCCAGCAGCCAAGGGTTGGGACTTCGGACCTCCTACGAGCAGTACTTC.

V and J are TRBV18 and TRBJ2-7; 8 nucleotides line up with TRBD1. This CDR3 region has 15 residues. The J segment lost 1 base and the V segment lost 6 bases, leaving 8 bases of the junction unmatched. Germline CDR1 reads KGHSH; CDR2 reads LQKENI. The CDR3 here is CASSTGQGPSYEQYF. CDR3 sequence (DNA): TGTGCCAGCTCCACAGGACAGGGTCCTTCCTACGAGCAGTACTTC.

CDR3 amino acids: CASRVAGSNTGELFF. DNA of the CDR3: TGTGCCAGCAGGGTAGCGGGGTCGAACACCGGGGAGCTGTTTTTT. V is TRBV2 and J is TRBJ2-2; 8 positions agree with TRBD2. This CDR3 is built from 15 residues. V was clipped by 6 bases and J by 0 bases; unmatched bases: 3. Germline CDR1 reads SNHLY; CDR2 reads FYNNEI.

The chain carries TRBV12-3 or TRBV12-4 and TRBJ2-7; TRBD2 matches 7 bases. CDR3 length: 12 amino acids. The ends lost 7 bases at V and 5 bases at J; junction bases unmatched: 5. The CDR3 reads CASTLGGDEQYF. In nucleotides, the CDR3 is TGTGCCAGCACCTTGGGGGGGGACGAGCAGTACTTC.

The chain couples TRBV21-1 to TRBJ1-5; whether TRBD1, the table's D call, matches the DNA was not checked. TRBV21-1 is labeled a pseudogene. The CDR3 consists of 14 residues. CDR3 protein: CASKRGQRNQPQHF. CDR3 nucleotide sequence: TGTGCCAGCAAAAGGGGACAGAGAAATCAGCCCCAGCATTTT.

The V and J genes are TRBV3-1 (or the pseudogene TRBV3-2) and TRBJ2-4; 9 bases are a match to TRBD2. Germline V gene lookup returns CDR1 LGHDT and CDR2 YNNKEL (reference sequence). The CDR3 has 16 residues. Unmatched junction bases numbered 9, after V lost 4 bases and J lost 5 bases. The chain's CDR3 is CASSLRVGGRENIQYF. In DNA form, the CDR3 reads TGTGCCAGCAGCCTTAGGGTAGGCGGGAGGGAAAACATTCAGTACTTC.

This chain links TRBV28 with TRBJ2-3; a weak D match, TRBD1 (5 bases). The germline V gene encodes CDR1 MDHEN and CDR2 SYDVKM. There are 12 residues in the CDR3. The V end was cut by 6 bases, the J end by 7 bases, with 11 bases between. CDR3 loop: CASSPRVYTQYF. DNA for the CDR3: TGTGCCAGCAGCCCCAGGGTATATACGCAGTATTTT.

The CDR3 is CASKTGGWAQYF. In DNA, the CDR3 is TGTGCCAGCAAGACGGGTGGGTGGGCCCAGTACTTC. The chain links TRBV2 to TRBJ2-5, with D unclear. There are 12 residues in the CDR3. In germline, CDR1 is SNHLY, CDR2 FYNNEI. V lost 7 bases to trimming and J lost 9 bases, with 15 bases between them.